The entry below describes one T cell receptor beta chain. What it recognizes is unknown. The sample comes from a study of T cells in Graves' hyperthyroidism and ophthalmopathy. Whole-study results and caveats: Appearing also in blood were most of the thyroid clonotypes expanded above 0.001. Stable hyperthyroidism was separated from ophthalmopathy by a model based on 13 V-J features.

Patients between 18 and 65 years old had hyperthyroidism, newly diagnosed and lasting under 2 months. Pregnant or lactating patients were excluded, as were those with uncontrolled infection or other autoimmune disease. Authors of the study amplified TCR beta CDR3 regions from RNA transcripts. The HTBI primer set was used in a first-round RT-PCR of the TCR CDR3. Via MiXCR, TCRdb re-called the multiplex PCR reads, giving one row per CDR3 protein. The sample yields a few hundred thousand distinct CDR3 sequences, 14% seen once. The CDR3 runs 16 residues. Germline assignment: CDR1 SGDLS and CDR2 YYNGEE. Trimming pared 0 bases from V and 3 bases from J, leaving 13 bases between.

The chain couples TRBV9 to TRBJ2-1; D may be TRBD2 (6 bases). Sequences were obtained from blood. This TCR derives from a woman aged 40-49 years with Graves' hyperthyroidism. The CDR3 is CASSVGASDFYNEQFF. The CDR3 DNA is TGTGCCAGCAGCGTAGGGGCTAGCGACTTCTACAATGAGCAGTTCTTC.